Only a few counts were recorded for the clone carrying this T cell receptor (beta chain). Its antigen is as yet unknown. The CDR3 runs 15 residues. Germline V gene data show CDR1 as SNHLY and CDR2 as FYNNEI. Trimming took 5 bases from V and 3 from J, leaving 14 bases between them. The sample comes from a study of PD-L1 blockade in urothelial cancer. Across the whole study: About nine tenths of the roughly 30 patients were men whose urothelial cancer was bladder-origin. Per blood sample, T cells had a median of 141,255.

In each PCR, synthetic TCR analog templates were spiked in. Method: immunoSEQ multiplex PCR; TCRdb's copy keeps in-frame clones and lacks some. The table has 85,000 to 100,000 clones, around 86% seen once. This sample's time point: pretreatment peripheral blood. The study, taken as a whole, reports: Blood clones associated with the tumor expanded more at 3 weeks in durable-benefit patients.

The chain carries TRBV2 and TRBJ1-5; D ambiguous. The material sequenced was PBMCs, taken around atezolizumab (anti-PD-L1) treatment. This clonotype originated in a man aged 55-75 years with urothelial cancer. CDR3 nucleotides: TGTGCCAGCAGTTCCATTGAGCTCGACAATCAGCCCCAGCATTTT. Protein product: CASSSIELDNQPQHF.